A single sample is the source of the 23 T cell receptor beta chains below, sequenced in a study of T cell repertoires in cytomegalovirus infection. TCRdb processed the reads anew with MiXCR; each CDR3 protein has one entry. Of around 800,000 distinct CDR3 sequences in the sample, 30% to 35% were seen once. Their antigen targets remain unknown. The sample here was cultured CD8+ T cells from PBMCs, taken from culture after CMV antigen stimulation. The origin of the receptors is a human donor in good health (CMV status not recorded). Some clones in this sample may be carry-over from other donors' samples.

This clonotype occurred many times. The chain uses TRBV7-9 and TRBJ2-2, with 7 bases that match TRBD1. There are 16 residues in the CDR3. CDR1 is SEHNR, CDR2 FQNEAQ, per germline (reference sequence). The V gene end was trimmed by 5 bases and the J gene end by 2 bases; junction bases not matched to a gene: 8. DNA for the CDR3: TGTGCCAGCAGCGCACCCGGGACAGATAACACCGGGGAGCTGTTTTTT. Encoded protein: CASSAPGTDNTGELFF.

The chain links TRBV28 to TRBJ1-1; weak D call: TRBD1 (6 bases). Germline CDR1 MDHEN, CDR2 SYDVKM. The CDR3 covers 16 residues. Trimming removed 10 bases from V and 4 bases from J, with 25 bases in between. The CDR3 loop reads CANSRGGMPLSTEAFF. CDR3 sequence (DNA): TGTGCCAACTCAAGGGGGGGTATGCCCTTGAGCACTGAAGCTTTCTTT. Using reference TRBV28 and TRBJ1-1 for the parts outside the CDR3, the full variable domain is DVKVTQSSRYLVKRTGEKVFLECVQDMDHENMFWYRQDPGLGLRLIYFSYDVKMKEKGDIPEGYSVSREKKERFSLILESASTNQTSMYLCANSRGGMPLSTEAFFGQGTRLTVV.

The V call is TRBV28, the J call TRBJ1-2; 8 nucleotides line up with TRBD1. The CDR3 spans 16 residues. Germline assignment: CDR1 MDHEN and CDR2 SYDVKM. V was pared by 2 bases and J by 4 bases, with 9 bases of the junction left unmatched. The CDR3 spells CASSLPIFTGGYGYTF. The CDR3 DNA reads TGTGCCAGCAGTTTACCTATCTTCACAGGGGGCTATGGCTACACCTTC.

The CDR3: CASSRWTGANTGELFF. Written as DNA, the CDR3 is TGTGCCAGCAGTCGCTGGACAGGGGCGAACACCGGGGAGCTGTTTTTT. The chain links TRBV6-5 to TRBJ2-2; 9 bases are shared with TRBD1. The CDR3 extends over 16 amino acids. Per germline, CDR1 MNHEY and CDR2 SVGAGI. Trimming removed 5 bases from V and 0 bases from J; junction bases left unmatched: 4.

The chain has TRBV12-3 or TRBV12-4 and TRBJ2-2; TRBD1 agrees at 8 bases. J lost 5 bases, V lost 10 bases, and 12 bases had no gene match. CDR3 length: 15 amino acids. The CDR3 DNA sequence: TGTGCCAACATACTCGCAGGGGGCGCGACCGGGGAGCTGTTTTTT. It is translated as CANILAGGATGELFF.

The gene calls are TRBV5-4 and TRBJ1-6, with D tentatively TRBD1 (5 bases). V shed 0 bases and J shed 7 bases, with 8 bases lying between them. Germline lookup yields CDR1 SGHNT and CDR2 YYREEE (reference sequence). The CDR3 contains 14 residues. CDR3 sequence reads: CASSLGKGNSPLHF. The DNA of the CDR3 is TGTGCCAGCAGCTTGGGGAAGGGGAATTCACCCCTCCACTTT.

This clonotype was recorded at least ten times. The gene calls are TRBV7-6 and TRBJ2-2; TRBD1 agrees at 10 bases. The V gene's germline CDR1 is SGHVS and CDR2 FNYEAQ. This CDR3 is 17 amino acids long. V lost 5 bases to trimming and J lost 5 bases; unmatched junction nucleotides: 11. The CDR3 region has the DNA TGTGCCAGCAGCAAGCGACGGTCGGGACAGGGGACCGGGGAGCTGTTTTTT. Translated, it gives CASSKRRSGQGTGELFF.

The chain combines TRBV6-2 or TRBV6-3 with TRBJ1-3; 7 bases are a match to TRBD1. The V and J ends lost 1 base and 1 base, in that order; junction bases with no gene match: 7. Germline-derived CDR1 and CDR2 are MNHEY and SVGEGT. CDR3 size: 17 residues. Written as DNA, the CDR3 is TGTGCCAGCAGTTACTTCGCGACAGGGTATTCTGGAAACACCATATATTTT. Residues: CASSYFATGYSGNTIYF.

The genes are TRBV27 and TRBJ1-2, with D possibly being TRBD1 (6 bases). V dropped 10 bases and J dropped 8 bases, with 20 bases sitting between them. The CDR3 extends over 13 amino acids. Germline V gives CDR1 MNHEY, CDR2 SMNVEV (reference sequence). This chain's CDR3 is CATSRQARGGYTF. CDR3 bases: TGTGCCACCTCGAGACAGGCGAGGGGGGGCTACACCTTC.

This chain connects TRBV6-1 to TRBJ1-5, with D perhaps matching TRBD1 (5 bases). The ends were cut back, 0 bases at V and 1 base at J, with 16 bases in the middle. This CDR3 has 18 amino acids. Germline assignment: CDR1 MNHNS and CDR2 SASEGT. Written as DNA, the CDR3 is TGTGCCAGCAGTGAAGCGCGGGGGGGACCCTTGAGCAATCAGCCCCAGCATTTT. Its protein product is CASSEARGGPLSNQPQHF.

This chain uses TRBV7-9 with TRBJ2-7; D is possibly TRBD1 (5 bases). The CDR3 is 16 residues long. Trimming took off 0 bases at V and 3 bases at J, with 15 bases between the two ends. Germline assignment: CDR1 SEHNR and CDR2 FQNEAQ (reference sequence). As DNA, the CDR3 is TGTGCCAGCAGCTTAGCGCGAGGACACCGCAACTACGAGCAGTACTTC. Protein product: CASSLARGHRNYEQYF.

The chain employs TRBV6-5 and TRBJ2-2; perhaps TRBD1 as D (6 bases). The CDR3 sequence is 16 residues long. V lost 6 bases and J lost 0, with 14 bases in between. Germline CDR1 is MNHEY and CDR2 is SVGAGI. DNA for the CDR3: TGTGCCAGCAGAACGGACAGCCCCGCGAACACCGGGGAGCTGTTTTTT. It encodes CASRTDSPANTGELFF.

Comments on this clonotype: A much larger clone is a single base away; this may be a read error. CDR3 loop: CASSLAVVLVGELFF. The DNA of the CDR3 is TGCGCCAGCAGCTTGGCCGTAGTGTTGGTCGGGGAGCTGTTTTTT. V gene TRBV5-1 combines with J gene TRBJ2-2; unclear D gene. CDR1 is SGHRS, CDR2 YFSETQ, per germline. The ends were cut back, 0 bases at V and 7 bases at J, with 13 bases in the middle. This CDR3 is built from 15 residues.

This clonotype was counted between two and nine times. This chain joins TRBV27 and TRBJ2-5; 8 bases agree with TRBD2. This CDR3 comprises 15 residues. V shed 0 bases and J 1 base; nucleotides not matched to a gene: 1. Germline V gene lookup returns CDR1 MNHEY and CDR2 SMNVEV (reference sequence). The DNA for the CDR3 is TGTGCCAGCAGTTTATCTAGCGGGGCCCAAGAGACCCAGTACTTC. This gives the protein CASSLSSGAQETQYF.

This clonotype was counted at least ten times. The DNA for the CDR3 is TGTGCCAGCAGTGAAAGTCGGCTGAACACTGAAGCTTTCTTT. Its protein is CASSESRLNTEAFF. The chain combines TRBV6-1 with TRBJ1-1; D gene unclear. Germline CDR1 is MNHNS and CDR2 is SASEGT. V gave up 2 bases and J gave up 0 bases, with 7 bases separating them. This CDR3 spans 14 amino acids.

The J gene is TRBJ2-7, the V gene TRBV27; no firm D call. V lost 4 bases to trimming and J lost 3 bases, with 16 bases between them. The germline CDR1 and CDR2 sequences are MNHEY and SMNVEV (reference sequence). There are 15 residues in the CDR3. CDR3 DNA: TGTGCCAGCAGTTCCACCGACCCCTATCGCTACGAGCAGTACGTC. Translating it yields CASSSTDPYRYEQYV.

This clonotype was observed many times. The chain uses TRBV11-2 and TRBJ2-1; the match to TRBD2 covers 8 bases. Unmatched junction bases numbered 7, after V lost 5 bases and J lost 1 base. Looked up from germline, CDR1 is SGHAT and CDR2 is FQNNGV. The CDR3 length is 16 residues. The CDR3 DNA is TGTGCCAGCAGCCCCCGGGGGGGGGGATCCTACAATGAGCAGTTCTTC. Amino acid sequence: CASSPRGGGSYNEQFF.

The sample holds a few counts of this clonotype. The gene calls are TRBV7-6 and TRBJ2-3; 7 nucleotides line up with TRBD1. Trimming took 5 bases from V and 6 from J; bases not matched to a gene: 8. The germline CDR1 and CDR2 sequences are SGHVS and FNYEAQ. This CDR3 has 14 residues. The CDR3 is CASSPEGGWDTQYF. Here the CDR3 DNA reads TGTGCCAGCAGCCCCGAAGGGGGCTGGGATACGCAGTATTTT.

The chain couples TRBV7-9 to TRBJ2-1; D perhaps matches TRBD2 (6 bases). The germline V gene has CDR1 SEHNR and CDR2 FQNEAQ (reference sequence). The CDR3 contains 11 residues. Trimming pared 1 base from V and 13 bases from J, leaving 8 bases between. The CDR3 spells CASSLGTTQFF. In nucleotides, the CDR3 is TGTGCCAGCAGCTTAGGGACTACCCAGTTCTTC.

Concerning this clonotype itself: A much larger clonotype is one base distant, so this may be a read error. The chain is built from TRBV7-8 and TRBJ2-6; 8 bases are shared with TRBD1. After removal of 6 bases from V and 3 bases from J, the junction contained 19 bases not matched to a gene. Germline assignment: CDR1 SGHVS and CDR2 FQNEAQ. CDR3 length equals 20 residues. The CDR3 spells CASRLPVARGQEVGANVLTF. The CDR3 region has the DNA TGTGCCAGCAGACTCCCCGTGGCCAGGGGGCAAGAAGTTGGGGCCAACGTCCTGACTTTC.

V and J are TRBV7-6 and TRBJ2-5, with 10 bases fitting TRBD2. The germline CDR1 and CDR2 sequences are SGHVS and FNYEAQ. The V segment lost 5 bases and the J segment 2 bases; nucleotides outside the gene matches: 5. The CDR3 has 15 residues. The CDR3 DNA is TGTGCCAGCAGCCCCCGGACTAGCGGACAAGAGACCCAGTACTTC. The encoded protein is CASSPRTSGQETQYF.

This clonotype was recorded at least ten times. The V and J genes are TRBV6-4 and TRBJ2-3; 10 bases are shared with TRBD2. The germline V gene has CDR1 MRHNA and CDR2 SNTAGT. This CDR3 is built from 15 residues. The V segment lost 4 bases and the J segment 4 bases; nucleotides outside the gene matches: 5. The CDR3 coding sequence is TGTGCCAGCAGTGGACTAGCGGGCCCTTCAGATACGCAGTATTTT. It codes for CASSGLAGPSDTQYF.

This clonotype occurred a few times. This chain joins TRBV19 and TRBJ2-7, with TRBD1 matching 9 bases. The ends lost 3 bases at V and 1 base at J; junction bases unmatched: 4. The CDR3 is 15 amino acids. Germline CDR1 and CDR2: LNHDA and SQIVND (reference sequence). DNA of the CDR3: TGTGCCAGTAGTATGGGGACAGGGTGGTCCTACGAGCAGTACGTC. The encoded protein is CASSMGTGWSYEQYV.